Following are 26 T cell receptor beta chains from one sample sequenced in a study of T cells expressing NK-cell markers. Each CDR3 protein gets one entry in TCRdb, which reprocessed the 5' RACE reads and gives no DNA. This table lists around 470,000 distinct CDR3 sequences. The sample consisted of blood T cells: a sorted CD56 or NKG2C T cell subset, CD4+ or CD8+ T cells, or bulk PBMC T cells (not recorded which). The receptor set was obtained from a woman aged 50 to 60 in good health.

The CDR3 sequence is CASRPRPLGGTQYF. The chain links TRBV7-2 to TRBJ2-5; TCRdb's assignment of TRBD2 cannot be checked, as there is no DNA. CDR1 SGHTA and CDR2 FQGNSA come from the germline V gene. The CDR3 extends over 14 amino acids.

The gene calls are TRBV29-1 and TRBJ2-5. This CDR3 comprises 11 residues. The germline V gene encodes CDR1 SQVTM and CDR2 ANQGSEA. Here the CDR3 reads CSVEGRGTQYF.

The rearrangement links TRBV6-2 or TRBV6-3 to TRBJ2-3. This CDR3 has 17 residues. Germline V gives CDR1 MNHEY, CDR2 SVGEGT. CDR3 sequence: CASSYWFGGGSTDTQYF.

The chain is built from TRBV24-1 and TRBJ1-3; TCRdb indicates TRBD1, and absent DNA this call remains unverified. The CDR3 spans 17 residues. Germline CDR1 and CDR2: KGHDR and SFDVKD. CDR3 sequence reads: CATSDSTRGRAGNTIYF.

This chain connects TRBV4-1 to TRBJ2-7. Germline V CDR1 and CDR2: MGHRA, YSYEKL. CDR3 length: 14 residues. The chain's CDR3 is CASSSDANTYEQYF.

The chain uses TRBV19 and TRBJ2-1; the D call from TCRdb, TRBD2, cannot be confirmed without DNA. CDR3 size: 16 residues. Germline V gives CDR1 LNHDA, CDR2 SQIVND (reference sequence). This CDR3 is CASSLNERGTYNEQFF.

The V call is TRBV28, the J call TRBJ2-3; TCRdb returns TRBD2, unconfirmable since there is no DNA. Germline values: CDR1 MDHEN, CDR2 SYDVKM. The CDR3 is 14 residues long. CDR3: CASSAGSRTDTQYF.

This chain connects TRBV11-2 to TRBJ2-3; TCRdb returns TRBD2, unconfirmable since there is no DNA. Germline CDR1 SGHAT, CDR2 FQNNGV. The CDR3 is 14 amino acids. The CDR3 loop is CASSFGVPSATQYF. The variable domain in full, completed from reference TRBV11-2 and TRBJ2-3, reads EAGVAQSPRYKIIEKRQSVAFWCNPISGHATLYWYQQILGQGPKLLIQFQNNGVVDDSQLPKDRFSAERLKGVDSTLKIQPAKLEDSAVYLCASSFGVPSATQYFGPGTRLTVL.

The chain joins TRBV12-3 or TRBV12-4 to TRBJ2-1; TCRdb returns TRBD2, unconfirmable since there is no DNA. There are 15 residues in the CDR3. CDR3 amino acids: CASRFRTSSYNEQFF.

The genes are TRBV11-2 and TRBJ2-5. The CDR3 has 12 residues. The germline gives CDR1 SGHAT, CDR2 FQNNGV. This CDR3 reads CASSARFETQYF.

V and J are TRBV5-1 and TRBJ1-5; TCRdb names TRBD1, which stays unverified in the absence of DNA. CDR3 size: 14 residues. Germline CDR1 is SGHRS and CDR2 is YFSETQ. This CDR3 is CASSFRQGDQPQHF.

The chain is built from TRBV20-1 and TRBJ2-7; there is no DNA to check the TCRdb D call of TRBD1. CDR3 length: 14 residues. The germline gives CDR1 DFQATT, CDR2 SNEGSKA (reference sequence). The CDR3 reads CSATRTGPTYEQYF.

The chain uses TRBV25-1 and TRBJ2-3; TCRdb picks TRBD1, but there is no DNA to check that call. The CDR3 is 15 amino acids. The germline CDR1 and CDR2 sequences are MGHDK and SYGVNS. The CDR3 reads CASSEPRGGTDTQYF.

V is TRBV4-1 and J is TRBJ2-3; TCRdb's assignment of TRBD2 cannot be checked, as there is no DNA. The CDR3 runs to 15 residues. CDR1 is MGHRA and CDR2 is YSYEKL in the germline V gene. CDR3 sequence reads: CASSPTSGRTDTQYF.

This sequence joins TRBV19 and TRBJ2-2. The CDR3 consists of 14 residues. Germline lookup yields CDR1 LNHDA and CDR2 SQIVND (reference sequence). CDR3 protein: CASRMTSDTGELFF.

The gene calls are TRBV29-1 and TRBJ2-1; TCRdb selects TRBD2, and the lack of DNA leaves this call unchecked. Germline V lookup: CDR1 SQVTM, CDR2 ANQGSEA. CDR3 length equals 13 residues. CDR3 region: CSVLSTRRGEQFF.

The chain joins TRBV21-1 to TRBJ2-6; TCRdb gives TRBD1 as the D gene, but with no DNA this cannot be confirmed. TRBV21-1 is a known pseudogene. The CDR3 runs 18 residues. CDR3 sequence: CASSKTRDRHLRANVLTF.

V is TRBV11-1 and J is TRBJ2-1; TCRdb picks TRBD1, but there is no DNA to check that call. This CDR3 is 13 amino acids long. Per germline, CDR1 SGHAT and CDR2 FQDESV (reference sequence). CDR3 amino acids: CASSYDRDNEQFF.

This chain uses TRBV7-6 with TRBJ2-7. The CDR3 contains 14 residues. Per germline, CDR1 SGHVS and CDR2 FNYEAQ. The CDR3 here is CASSLESGGYEQYF.

The chain has TRBV18 and TRBJ2-1; TCRdb calls TRBD2, which cannot be checked without DNA. Per the germline V gene, CDR1 is KGHSH and CDR2 is LQKENI. The CDR3 contains 16 residues. The CDR3 is CASSPQRQGMGNEQFF.

V is TRBV2 and J is TRBJ1-5; TCRdb's D call, TRBD1, is unchecked because there is no DNA. The CDR3 is 15 amino acids. In germline, CDR1 is SNHLY, CDR2 FYNNEI. CDR3 in amino acids: CASSESFRGRQPQHF.

V gene TRBV19 combines with J gene TRBJ2-1; TCRdb lists TRBD1, though no DNA is available to test this call. The CDR3 is made up of 14 amino acids. Germline V lookup: CDR1 LNHDA, CDR2 SQIVND (reference sequence). The CDR3 is CASSTPDFASEQFF.

V and J are TRBV10-3 and TRBJ2-5; there is no DNA to check the TCRdb D call of TRBD2. The CDR3 spans 14 residues. Germline V gene lookup returns CDR1 ENHRY and CDR2 SYGVKD. CDR3 region: CAIGPERGAKTQYF.

This sequence joins TRBV6-5 and TRBJ1-2. In germline, CDR1 is MNHEY, CDR2 SVGAGI. The CDR3 totals 13 residues. CDR3 sequence: CASSPSRIWGYTF.

The gene calls are TRBV27 and TRBJ2-7; the D gene TCRdb calls, TRBD2, cannot be checked with no DNA. The germline CDR1 and CDR2 sequences are MNHEY and SMNVEV (reference sequence). The CDR3 loop spans 17 amino acids. This CDR3 reads CASGDLGLAGLGGEQYF.

V is TRBV29-1 and J is TRBJ2-1; TCRdb's D gene call, TRBD2, goes unchecked for lack of DNA. The germline V gene encodes CDR1 SQVTM and CDR2 ANQGSEA. CDR3 length: 14 residues. This CDR3 reads CSVEERVYDNEQFF.